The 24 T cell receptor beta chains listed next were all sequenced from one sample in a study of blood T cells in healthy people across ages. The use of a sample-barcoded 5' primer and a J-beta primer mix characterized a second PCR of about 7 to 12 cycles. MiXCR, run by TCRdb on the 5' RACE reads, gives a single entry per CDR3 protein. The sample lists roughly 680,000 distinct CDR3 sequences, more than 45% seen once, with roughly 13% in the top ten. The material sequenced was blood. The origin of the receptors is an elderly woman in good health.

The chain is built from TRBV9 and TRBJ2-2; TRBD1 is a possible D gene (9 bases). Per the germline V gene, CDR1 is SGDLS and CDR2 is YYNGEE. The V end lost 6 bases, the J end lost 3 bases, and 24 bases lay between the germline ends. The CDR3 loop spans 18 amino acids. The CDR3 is CASTTDRGGSGDTGELFF. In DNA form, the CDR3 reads TGTGCCAGCACCACGGACAGGGGAGGTAGCGGGGACACCGGGGAGCTGTTTTTT.

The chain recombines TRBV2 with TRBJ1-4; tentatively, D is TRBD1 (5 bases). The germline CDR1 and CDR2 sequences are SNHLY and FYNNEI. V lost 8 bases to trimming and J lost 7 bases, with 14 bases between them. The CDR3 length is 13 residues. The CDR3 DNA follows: TGTGCCAGCGGAAGGGGTGGGAGTGAAAAACTGTTTTTT. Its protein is CASGRGGSEKLFF.

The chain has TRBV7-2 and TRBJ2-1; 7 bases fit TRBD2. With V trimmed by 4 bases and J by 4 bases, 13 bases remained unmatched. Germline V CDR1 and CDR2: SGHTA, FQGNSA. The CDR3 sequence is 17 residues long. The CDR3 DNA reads TGTGCCAGCAGCTCGGTGGGGGGGGTCAACTTTTACAATGAGCAGTTCTTC. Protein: CASSSVGGVNFYNEQFF.

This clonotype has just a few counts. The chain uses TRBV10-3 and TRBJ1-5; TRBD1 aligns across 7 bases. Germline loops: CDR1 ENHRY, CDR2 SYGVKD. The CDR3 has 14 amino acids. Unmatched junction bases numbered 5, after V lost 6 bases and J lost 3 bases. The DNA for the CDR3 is TGTGCCATCAGCAAGGGGACAGACAATCAGCCCCAGCATTTT. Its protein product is CAISKGTDNQPQHF.

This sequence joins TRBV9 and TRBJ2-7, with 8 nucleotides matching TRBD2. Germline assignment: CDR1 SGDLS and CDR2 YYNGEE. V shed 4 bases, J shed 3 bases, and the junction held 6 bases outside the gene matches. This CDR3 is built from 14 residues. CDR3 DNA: TGTGCCAGCAGCCGGGGGGGGGCACTCTACGAGCAGTACTTC. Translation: CASSRGGALYEQYF.

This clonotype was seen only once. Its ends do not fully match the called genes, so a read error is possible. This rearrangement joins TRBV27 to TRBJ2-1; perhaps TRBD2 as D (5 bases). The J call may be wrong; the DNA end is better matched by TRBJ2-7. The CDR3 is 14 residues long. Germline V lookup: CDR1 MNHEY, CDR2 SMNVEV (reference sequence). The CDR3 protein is CTSRRAATYNEQYF. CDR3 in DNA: TGTACCAGCAGGAGAGCGGCTACCTACAATGAGCAGTACTTC.

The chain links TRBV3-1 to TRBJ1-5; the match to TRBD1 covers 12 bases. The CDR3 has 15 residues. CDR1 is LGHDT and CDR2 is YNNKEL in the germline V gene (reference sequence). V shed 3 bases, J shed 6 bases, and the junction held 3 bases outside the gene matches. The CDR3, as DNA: TGTGCCAGCAGCCAGGGACAGGGGGCGAGTCAGCCCCAGCATTTT. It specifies CASSQGQGASQPQHF.

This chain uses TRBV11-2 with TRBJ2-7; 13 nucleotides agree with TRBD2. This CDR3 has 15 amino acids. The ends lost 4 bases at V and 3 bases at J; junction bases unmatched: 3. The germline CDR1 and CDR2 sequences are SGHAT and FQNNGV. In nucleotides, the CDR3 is TGTGCCAGCAGCTCGGGACTAGCGGGGCTCTACGAGCAGTACTTC. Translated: CASSSGLAGLYEQYF.

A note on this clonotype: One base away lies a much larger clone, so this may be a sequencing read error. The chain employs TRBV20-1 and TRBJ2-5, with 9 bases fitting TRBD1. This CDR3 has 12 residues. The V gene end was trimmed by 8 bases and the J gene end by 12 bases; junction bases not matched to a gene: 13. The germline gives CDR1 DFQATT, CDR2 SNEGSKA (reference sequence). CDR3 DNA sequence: TGCAGTACTAACAGGGGGCGCGGAGAAAAGTACTTC. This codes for CSTNRGRGEKYF.

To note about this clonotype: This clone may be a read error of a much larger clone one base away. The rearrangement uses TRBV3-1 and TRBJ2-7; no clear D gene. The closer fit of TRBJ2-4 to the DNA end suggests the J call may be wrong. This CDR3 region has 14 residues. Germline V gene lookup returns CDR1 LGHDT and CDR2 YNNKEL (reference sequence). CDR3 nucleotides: TGTGCCAGCAGCCAAGATCTGTTGAAAAGCATTCAGTACTTC. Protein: CASSQDLLKSIQYF.

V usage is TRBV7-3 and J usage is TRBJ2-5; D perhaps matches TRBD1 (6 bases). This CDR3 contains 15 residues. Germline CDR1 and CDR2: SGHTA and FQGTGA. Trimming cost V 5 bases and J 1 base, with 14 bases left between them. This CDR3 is CASSPSGTFQETQYF. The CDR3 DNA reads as TGTGCCAGCAGCCCATCCGGGACATTCCAAGAGACCCAGTACTTC.

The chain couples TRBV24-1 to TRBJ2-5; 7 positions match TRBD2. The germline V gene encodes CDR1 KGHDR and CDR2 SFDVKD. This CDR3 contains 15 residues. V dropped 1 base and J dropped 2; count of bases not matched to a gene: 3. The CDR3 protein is CATSDFYGGQETQYF. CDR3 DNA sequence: TGTGCCACCAGTGATTTTTACGGGGGGCAAGAGACCCAGTACTTC.

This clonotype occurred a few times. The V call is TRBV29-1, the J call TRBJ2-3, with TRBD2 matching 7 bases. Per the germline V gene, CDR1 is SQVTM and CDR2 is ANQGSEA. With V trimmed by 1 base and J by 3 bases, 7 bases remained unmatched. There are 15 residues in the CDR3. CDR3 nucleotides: TGCAGCGTTGAAGGGCTAGCGGAAGGAACAGATACGCAGTATTTT. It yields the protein CSVEGLAEGTDTQYF.

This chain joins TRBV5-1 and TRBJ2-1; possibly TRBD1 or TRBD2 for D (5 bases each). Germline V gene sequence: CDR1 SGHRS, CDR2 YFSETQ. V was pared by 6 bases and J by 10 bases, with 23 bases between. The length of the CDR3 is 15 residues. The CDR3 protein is CASTPEAVTWGEQFF. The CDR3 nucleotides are TGCGCCAGCACCCCGGAGGCGGTGACATGGGGGGAGCAGTTCTTC.

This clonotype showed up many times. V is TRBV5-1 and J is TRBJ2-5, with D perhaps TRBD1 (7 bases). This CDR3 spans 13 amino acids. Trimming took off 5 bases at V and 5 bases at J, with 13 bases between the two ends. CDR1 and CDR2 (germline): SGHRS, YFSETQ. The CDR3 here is CASRLTGRETQYF. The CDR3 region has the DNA TGCGCCAGCAGACTGACAGGGAGGGAGACCCAGTACTTC.

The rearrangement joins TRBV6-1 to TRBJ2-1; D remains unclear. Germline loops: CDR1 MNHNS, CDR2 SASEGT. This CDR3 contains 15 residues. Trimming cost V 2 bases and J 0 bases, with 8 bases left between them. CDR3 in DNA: TGTGCCAGCAGTGAACCGGCCAGCTCCTACAATGAGCAGTTCTTC. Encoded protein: CASSEPASSYNEQFF.

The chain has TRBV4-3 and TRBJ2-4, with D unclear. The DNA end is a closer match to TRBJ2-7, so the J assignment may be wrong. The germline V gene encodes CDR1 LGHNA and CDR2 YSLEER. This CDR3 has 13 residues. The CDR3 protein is CASSQDVLSEQYF. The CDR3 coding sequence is TGCGCCAGCAGCCAAGATGTCCTTAGCGAGCAGTACTTC.

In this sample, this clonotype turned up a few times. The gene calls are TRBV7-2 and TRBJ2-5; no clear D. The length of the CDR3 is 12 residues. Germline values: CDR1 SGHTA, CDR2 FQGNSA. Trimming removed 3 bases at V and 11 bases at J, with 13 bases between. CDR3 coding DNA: TGTGCCAGCAGCTTTTCAGTCAATGAGCAGTACTTC. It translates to CASSFSVNEQYF.

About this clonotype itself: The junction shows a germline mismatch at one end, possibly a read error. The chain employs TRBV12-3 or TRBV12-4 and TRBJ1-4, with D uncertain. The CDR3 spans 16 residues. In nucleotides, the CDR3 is TGTGCCAGCAGTTTCCGCCAAGGGCCAACTAATGGAAAACTGTTTTTT. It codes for CASSFRQGPTNGKLFF.

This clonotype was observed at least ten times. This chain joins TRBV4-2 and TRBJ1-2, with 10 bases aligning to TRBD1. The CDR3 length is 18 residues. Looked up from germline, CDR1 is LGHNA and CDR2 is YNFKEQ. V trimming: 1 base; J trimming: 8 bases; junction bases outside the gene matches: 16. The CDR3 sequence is CASSQVSGTGVSSGGYTF. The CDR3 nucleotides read TGTGCCAGCAGCCAAGTATCCGGGACAGGGGTTTCTTCAGGAGGCTACACCTTC.

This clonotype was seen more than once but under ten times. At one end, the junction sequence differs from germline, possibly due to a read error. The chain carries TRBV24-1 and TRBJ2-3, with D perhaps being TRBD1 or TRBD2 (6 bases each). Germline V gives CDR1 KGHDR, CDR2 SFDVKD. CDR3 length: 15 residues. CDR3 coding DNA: TGTGCCACCAGTAATTTGAGCACAGGGACTGATACGCAGTATTTT. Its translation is CATSNLSTGTDTQYF.

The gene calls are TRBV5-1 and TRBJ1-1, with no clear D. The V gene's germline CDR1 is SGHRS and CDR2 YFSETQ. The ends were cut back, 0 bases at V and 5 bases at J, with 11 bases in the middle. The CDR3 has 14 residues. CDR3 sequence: CASSLATYGTEAFF. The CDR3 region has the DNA TGCGCCAGCAGCTTGGCCACCTATGGGACTGAAGCTTTCTTT.

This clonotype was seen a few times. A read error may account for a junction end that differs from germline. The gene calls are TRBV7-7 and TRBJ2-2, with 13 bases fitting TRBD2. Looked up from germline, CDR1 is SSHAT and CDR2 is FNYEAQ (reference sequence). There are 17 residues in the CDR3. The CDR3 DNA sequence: TGTGCTAGCAGCCCGCGACTAGCGGGGGGCCCAGGCGGGGAGCTGTTTTTT. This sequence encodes CASSPRLAGGPGGELFF. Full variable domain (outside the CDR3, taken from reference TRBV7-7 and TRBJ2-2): GAGVSQSPRYKVTKRGQDVTLRCDPISSHATLYWYQQALGQGPEFLTYFNYEAQPDKSGLPSDRFSAERPEGSISTLTIQRTEQRDSAMYRCASSPRLAGGPGGELFFGEGSRLTVL.

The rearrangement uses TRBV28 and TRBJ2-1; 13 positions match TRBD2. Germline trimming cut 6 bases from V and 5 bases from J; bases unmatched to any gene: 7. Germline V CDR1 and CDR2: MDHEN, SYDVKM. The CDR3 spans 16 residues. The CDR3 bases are TGTGCCAGCAGATCAACTAGCGGGAGGGTCGACAATGAGCAGTTCTTC. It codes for CASRSTSGRVDNEQFF.